These T cell receptor beta chains were read from a single sample in a study of shared clonotypes between healthy human individuals. Libraries were prepared by immunoSEQ multiplex PCR; TCRdb keeps only in-frame clonotypes and omits some of them. This table holds about 2.1 million clones, about 93% found once. The sequenced sample was naive CD8+ T cells from PBMCs. The receptors here all came from a man younger than 30 in good health. Some clones in this sample may be carry-over from other donors' samples. Both conserved end residues are part of each CDR3. A D gene is named only where the DNA matches it firmly. Expanded clones get a size class; other rows say once, few or many, or leave the size out.

NA | NA | TRBJ2-3 | TRBV27 | TGTGCCAGCAGGTCGGCGGGAACAGATACGCAGTATTTT | CASRSAGTDTQYF
TRBD1 | NA | TRBJ1-5 | TRBV7-6 | TGTGCCAGCAGCCCGGACAGGGGGCTCAATCAGCCCCAGCATTTT | CASSPDRGLNQPQHF
TRBD1 | NA | TRBJ2-5 | TRBV10-1 | TGCGCCAGCAGAAACCAGGACAGGGGGACAACCTTGGAGACCCAGTACTTC | CASRNQDRGTTLETQYF
TRBD2 | NA | TRBJ2-1 | TRBV28 | TGTGCCAGCAGCTCCGGGCGGGGACTATCATGGCCCGAGCAGTTCTTC | CASSSGRGLSWPEQFF
NA | NA | TRBJ2-5 | TRBV7-9 | TGTGCCAGCAGCTTTGGCGGGATCCAAGAGACCCAGTACTTC | CASSFGGIQETQYF
TRBD1 | NA | TRBJ2-5 | TRBV9 | TGTGCCAGCAGCACGCGACAGGGCGTGGAGACCCAGTACTTC | CASSTRQGVETQYF
NA | NA | TRBJ1-1 | TRBV2 | TGTGCCAGCAGTGAAGACAGAAACACTGAAGCTTTCTTT | CASSEDRNTEAFF
NA | NA | TRBJ2-7 | TRBV5-4 | TGTGCCAGCAGCTTGGAGCGGACCGAGCAGTACTTC | CASSLERTEQYF
NA | NA | TRBJ2-2 | TRBV4-1 | TGCGCCAGCAGCCTTTTATGGGACACCGGGGAGCTGTTTTTT | CASSLLWDTGELFF
NA | once | TRBJ1-4 | TRBV18 | TGTGCCAGCTCACCGAGGGACCGCGCCACCAATGAAAAACTGTTTTTT | CASSPRDRATNEKLFF
NA | once | TRBJ2-7 | TRBV4-1 | TGCGCCAGCAGCCAAGTGACTTCCCGCTCCTACGAGCAGTACTTC | CASSQVTSRSYEQYF